The 19 T cell receptor beta chains given below trace back to one sample, sequenced in a study of CD8+ T cells in alopecia areata. Extracted from the samples, RNA was reverse transcribed into cDNA to serve as the sequencing template. Generated by immunoSEQ multiplex PCR, the TCRdb table keeps only in-frame clones and is missing some. Observed in the sample are 3,000 or so clones, none of them singletons. The source material was lesional skin. These receptors came from a C3H/HeJ mouse with alopecia areata. MHC haplotype of the strain: H2-k.

This clone was counted many times. Mouse germline and gene names are used. The CDR3 loop is CTCSADRGGANSDYTF. Partial CDR3 DNA: TGCACCTGCAGTGCAGATCGGGGGGGGGCAAACTCC. The rearrangement uses TRBV1 and TRBJ1-2; possibly TRBD1 for D (5 bases). Sequencing ends 4 residues short of the CDR3 end; the germline J gene provides the rest. This CDR3 comprises 16 residues. V lost 0 bases, J lost 0 bases, and 11 bases lay in between. Germline CDR1 NSQYPW, CDR2 LRSPGD (reference sequence). Looking up the rest from reference TRBV1 and TRBJ1-2 gives the full variable domain: VTLLEQNPRWRLVPRGQAVNLRCILKNSQYPWMSWYQQDLQKQLQWLFTLRSPGDKEVKSLPGADYLATRVTDTELRLQVANMSQGRTLYCTCSADRGGANSDYTFGSGTRLLVI.

This clone was recorded many times. Gene names follow the mouse nomenclature. The CDR3 end falls 4 residues outside the read, so it is completed with the germline J gene. The V gene is TRBV29, the J gene TRBJ2-7; 8 positions match TRBD1. Germline CDR1 and CDR2: MSHET and SYDVDS. V was clipped by 6 bases and J by 0 bases; unmatched bases: 7. The CDR3 length is 15 residues. CDR3: CASRLRDRSSYEQYF. The DNA read from the CDR3 is TGTGCTAGCAGGCTCCGGGACAGGAGCTCCTAT. Based on the CDR3 plus reference TRBV29 and TRBJ2-7, the full variable domain is DMKVTQMPRYLIKRMGENVLLECGQDMSHETMYWYRQDPGLGLQLIYISYDVDSNSEGDIPKGYRVSRKKREHFSLILDSAKTNQTSVYFCASRLRDRSSYEQYFGPGTRLTVL.

This clone was detected a few times. These gene names are mouse names. CDR3 loop: CASSDRQGANERLFF. CDR3 bases read: TGTGCCAGCAGTGACAGACAGGGGGCGAACGAA. The chain is built from TRBV3 and TRBJ1-4; 10 bases agree with TRBD1. The read ends 4 residues before the CDR3 terminus; that terminus is restored from the germline J gene. CDR3 size: 15 residues. With 6 bases clipped from V and 5 bases from J, the junction kept 6 bases outside the gene matches. Germline V CDR1 and CDR2: SNHLY, FYNGKV (reference sequence).

In its sample, this clone was seen many times. Any gene name here is a mouse gene name. The read halts 4 residues ahead of the CDR3 end, with the missing end drawn from the germline J gene. This sequence joins TRBV16 and TRBJ2-1, with 8 bases that match TRBD1. Trimming removed 3 bases from V and 3 bases from J; junction bases left unmatched: 1. The CDR3 is 14 amino acids. The V gene's germline CDR1 is SGHSA and CDR2 FRNQAP. The part of the CDR3 DNA that was read is TGTGCAAGCAGCTTCACAGGGGGCTATGCT. It translates to CASSFTGGYA. In full, the CDR3 is CASSFTGGYAEQFF.

The sample holds a few counts of this clone. Only one base separates this from a far larger clonotype, so it likely reflects a read error. Genes and germline come from the mouse. The missing CDR3 end, 4 residues past where the read stops, is filled in from the germline J gene. The chain joins TRBV29 to TRBJ1-2; 8 positions agree with TRBD1. Germline V CDR1 and CDR2: MSHET, SYDVDS. V gave up 5 bases and J gave up 4 bases; unmatched junction bases: 3. The CDR3 is 13 amino acids. The sequenced CDR3 bases are TGTGCTAGCAGTGACAGGGGTAGCTCC. Its protein is CASSDRGSS. The CDR3, in full, reads CASSDRGSSDYTF.

Many counts were recorded for this clone. Germline and genes here are mouse. The CDR3 sequence is CASSMGDRANERLFF. The part of the CDR3 DNA that was read is TGTGCCAGCAGTATGGGGGACAGGGCCAACGAA. This chain joins TRBV19 and TRBJ1-4; 9 bases fit TRBD1. The read comes to an end 4 residues before the CDR3 does, leaving the germline J gene to fill in the end. Per germline, CDR1 FNHDT and CDR2 SITEND (reference sequence). The CDR3 loop spans 15 amino acids. Unmatched junction bases numbered 2, after V lost 2 bases and J lost 3 bases.

This clone appeared many times. Gene names follow the mouse nomenclature. Sequencing ends 4 residues short of the CDR3 end; the germline J gene provides the rest. This chain connects TRBV19 to TRBJ2-1; the match to TRBD1 covers 11 bases. This CDR3 has 16 amino acids. After removal of 2 bases from V and 6 bases from J, the junction contained 7 bases not matched to a gene. Germline loops: CDR1 FNHDT, CDR2 SITEND (reference sequence). CDR3 DNA, as far as it was read: TGTGCCAGCAGTATCCCACCGGGACAGGGGGGTGCT. Translated, it gives CASSIPPGQGGA. The CDR3, in full, reads CASSIPPGQGGAEQFF.

For this clone: The gene names here belong to mouse. The CDR3 end is not reached by the read, which stops 4 residues before it; the germline J gene fills it in. The chain combines TRBV13-1 with TRBJ1-1, with D perhaps TRBD1 (5 bases). Trimming took 3 bases from V and 4 from J, leaving 13 bases between them. Germline V gives CDR1 NSHNY, CDR2 SYGAGN. The CDR3 loop spans 14 amino acids. The CDR3 bases that were read are TGTGCCAGCAGTGGGAGGGGTGATGGCACA. It encodes CASSGRGDGT. The entire CDR3 is CASSGRGDGTEVFF.

This clone was detected only a few times. The gene names given are mouse names. From the germline J gene comes the end of the CDR3, since the read stops 4 residues before it. The genes are TRBV14 and TRBJ2-4; the D gene is possibly TRBD1 (5 bases). The V gene's germline CDR1 is SGHDT and CDR2 FRDEAV. This CDR3 has 12 residues. The CDR3 DNA, read in part, is TGTGCCAGCAGTCCCAGGGAAAAC. Protein: CASSPREN. In full, the CDR3 reads CASSPRENTLYF.

This clone was counted ten times or more. The germline and genes are mouse ones. Read data end 4 residues before the CDR3 end; the end is taken from the germline J gene. The chain has TRBV19 and TRBJ2-1; tentatively, D is TRBD2 (6 bases). V gave up 0 bases and J gave up 2 bases, with 6 bases separating them. The CDR3 is 14 amino acids. Germline V gene sequence: CDR1 FNHDT, CDR2 SITEND (reference sequence). CDR3 DNA (partial): TGTGCCAGCAGTATAGGGGGGGACTATGCT. Its translation: CASSIGGDYA. The CDR3 as a whole reads CASSIGGDYAEQFF.

This clone was recorded a few times. The gene symbols are mouse symbols. The observed sequence ends 4 residues before the CDR3 terminus, with the missing tail filled in from the germline J gene. The rearrangement uses TRBV5 and TRBJ2-5, with 8 bases fitting TRBD1. This CDR3 region has 15 residues. Germline V lookup: CDR1 LGHNA, CDR2 YNLKQL (reference sequence). V lost 4 bases to trimming and J lost 2 bases; unmatched junction nucleotides: 5. CDR3 DNA (partial): TGTGCCAGCAGCCCCAGGGGGCAGGGCCAAGAC. It yields the protein CASSPRGQGQD. The complete CDR3 reads CASSPRGQGQDTQYF.

This clone has ten or more counts. Germline and genes here are mouse. CDR3 residues: CASGGQSSYEQYF. The CDR3 bases that were read are TGTGCCAGCGGGGGACAGAGCTCCTAT. This chain links TRBV13-2 with TRBJ2-7; the match to TRBD1 covers 7 bases. The read ends 4 residues early relative to the CDR3; the germline J gene fills the gap. V lost 5 bases and J lost 0; bases outside the gene matches: 2. Germline CDR1 and CDR2: NNHNN and SYGAGS (reference sequence). The CDR3 is 13 residues long.

This clone has at least ten counts. Gene names and germline refer to mouse. The CDR3 protein is CASSDDRAGDSDYTF. CDR3 bases read: TGTGCCAGCAGTGATGACAGGGCGGGGGACTCC. The rearrangement links TRBV13-1 to TRBJ1-2; maybe TRBD1 (6 bases). The read ends 4 residues before the CDR3 terminus; that terminus is restored from the germline J gene. Germline CDR1 NSHNY, CDR2 SYGAGN. The V end was cut by 0 bases, the J end by 3 bases, with 12 bases between. The CDR3 is 15 residues long.

The sample holds many counts of this clone. The genes and germline here are from mouse. The observed sequence ends 4 residues before the CDR3 terminus, with the missing tail filled in from the germline J gene. The rearrangement joins TRBV13-2 to TRBJ2-1; a possible D gene is TRBD2 (6 bases). Per germline, CDR1 NNHNN and CDR2 SYGAGS (reference sequence). The CDR3 has 15 amino acids. V was trimmed by 2 bases and J by 2 bases, leaving 11 bases between them. CDR3: CASGERTEDYAEQFF. CDR3 bases read: TGTGCCAGCGGTGAGAGGACTGAGGACTATGCT.

In its sample, this clone was seen many times. Any gene name here is a mouse gene name. The part of the CDR3 DNA that was read is TGCACCTGCAGCCAAGGGGGCAACTATGCT. Translated, it gives CTCSQGGNYA. The whole CDR3 protein reads CTCSQGGNYAEQFF. The chain combines TRBV1 with TRBJ2-1; weak D call: TRBD1 (7 bases). The read gets to within 4 residues of the CDR3 end, and the germline J gene fills in the rest. The V gene's germline CDR1 is NSQYPW and CDR2 LRSPGD (reference sequence). With 6 bases removed from V and 1 base from J, the gap between germline ends came to 10 bases. The CDR3 extends over 14 amino acids.

This clone was counted at least ten times. Gene labels here are mouse ones. Coverage ceases 4 residues before the CDR3 finishes, and the germline J gene fills in the end. V is TRBV17 and J is TRBJ2-2; 7 bases fit TRBD2. CDR1 is MNHDT and CDR2 is YYDKIL in the germline V gene. Unmatched junction bases numbered 7, after V lost 6 bases and J lost 0 bases. The CDR3 extends over 16 amino acids. The CDR3 sequence is CASSPQLGSNTGQLYF. The DNA read from the CDR3 is TGTGCTAGCAGCCCTCAACTGGGGTCAAACACCGGG.

In its sample, this clone was seen many times. Gene and germline names: mouse. The CDR3 goes on 4 residues after the read ends, and that part is filled in from the germline J gene. The rearrangement joins TRBV13-3 to TRBJ1-2; weak D call: TRBD1 (5 bases). With 1 base removed from V and 0 bases from J, the gap between germline ends came to 10 bases. The CDR3 covers 15 residues. From germline, CDR1 is NNHDY and CDR2 SYVADS. CDR3 DNA (partial): TGTGCCAGCAGTGATCAGGACAACTCAAACTCC. It is translated as CASSDQDNSNS. The entire CDR3 is CASSDQDNSNSDYTF.

This clone was seen at least ten times. DNA and listed protein disagree at residue 11, so the protein shown here was translated from the DNA. Gene names are mouse gene names. The CDR3 is cut off 3 residues early in the read; its end comes from the germline J gene. The V and J genes are TRBV31 and TRBJ1-3; D perhaps matches TRBD1 (5 bases). The germline gives CDR1 GKSSPN, CDR2 SITVG. With 0 bases removed from V and 2 bases from J, the gap between germline ends came to 8 bases. The CDR3 is 14 residues long. The CDR3 region is CAWSLRGTGNTLYF. The sequenced CDR3 bases are TGTGCCTGGAGTCTTAGGGGAACTGGAAATACG.

This clone was counted ten times or more. The protein TCRdb lists differs from the translation of the DNA at residue 12; the protein given here is translated from the DNA itself. Gene names follow the mouse nomenclature. The read ends 3 residues before the CDR3 terminus; that terminus is restored from the germline J gene. The V gene is TRBV3, the J gene TRBJ1-6; D possibly corresponds to TRBD1 (5 bases). TRBJ1-6 is an open reading frame whose function is uncertain. This CDR3 spans 15 amino acids. CDR1 SNHLY and CDR2 FYNGKV come from the germline V gene (reference sequence). V gave up 1 base and J gave up 5 bases, with 9 bases separating them. The CDR3 bases that were read are TGTGCCAGCAGCTTAGAGGGAGGGGATAATTCGCCC. This translates into CASSLEGGDNSP. The entire CDR3 reads CASSLEGGDNSPLYF.